The next 8 T cell receptor beta chains were all read from a single sample in a study of shared clonotypes between healthy human individuals. Sequenced by immunoSEQ multiplex PCR; TCRdb stores in-frame clones only, minus some. The sample comprises about 1.1 million clones, 78% of which are singletons, and 0.5% to 0.65% rests with the top ten. The sample was memory CD4+ T cells from PBMCs. Subset of the sample: CD45RA-negative fraction. Receptors were obtained from a man between 18 and 35 years old in good health. Some clones in this sample may be carry-over from other donors' samples.

This clone was seen a handful of times. The chain has TRBV4-3 and TRBJ1-1; D not resolved. The CDR3 spans 13 residues. Germline V gene data show CDR1 as LGHNA and CDR2 as YSLEER. Trimming took 1 base from V and 2 from J, leaving 5 bases between them. The CDR3: CASSQVDNTEAFF. In DNA form, the CDR3 reads TGCGCCAGCAGCCAAGTAGATAACACTGAAGCTTTCTTT.

The chain combines TRBV29-1 with TRBJ1-6; 7 bases agree with TRBD1. Germline V gene sequence: CDR1 SQVTM, CDR2 ANQGSEA. V dropped 4 bases and J dropped 6; count of bases not matched to a gene: 3. This CDR3 region has 13 residues. CDR3 sequence reads: CSVATGVNSPLHF. CDR3 nucleotide sequence: TGCAGCGTTGCTACAGGGGTTAATTCACCCCTCCACTTT.

This clone was observed a handful of times. This chain links TRBV29-1 with TRBJ1-1, with TRBD1 matching 8 bases. Germline CDR1 is SQVTM and CDR2 is ANQGSEA. V was pared by 0 bases and J by 5 bases, with 8 bases of the junction left unmatched. CDR3 length: 15 residues. The CDR3 here is CSVEDGGRGRTEAFF. CDR3 sequence (DNA): TGCAGCGTTGAAGACGGGGGCAGGGGGCGGACTGAAGCTTTCTTT.

This clone has only a few counts. The chain combines TRBV11-1 with TRBJ2-3; 7 bases line up with TRBD2. This CDR3 region has 16 residues. J was trimmed by 6 bases and V by 1 base; bases with no gene match: 10. Germline loops: CDR1 SGHAT, CDR2 FQDESV (reference sequence). CDR3 in amino acids: CASSLGHRTSIDTQYF. The CDR3 nucleotides are TGTGCCAGCAGCTTAGGTCACAGGACTAGTATTGATACGCAGTATTTT.

The chain recombines TRBV4-3 with TRBJ2-3; 11 bases fit TRBD2. CDR1 LGHNA and CDR2 YSLEER come from the germline V gene. Trimming removed 1 base from V and 2 bases from J; junction bases left unmatched: 2. The CDR3 is 16 residues long. Here the CDR3 reads CASSQGLAGYTDTQYF. In DNA, the CDR3 is TGCGCCAGCAGCCAAGGACTAGCGGGATACACAGATACGCAGTATTTT.

The V gene is TRBV5-1, the J gene TRBJ2-7; D call uncertain. Looked up from germline, CDR1 is SGHRS and CDR2 is YFSETQ. V was shortened by 4 bases and J by 3 bases, with 17 bases between the two germline ends. CDR3 size: 15 residues. The CDR3 region has the DNA TGCGCCAGCAGCCCGTCCGGTACCCCCCTCTACGAGCAGTACTTC. It codes for CASSPSGTPLYEQYF.

As to this clone: It may be a read error: a sequence one base away is much more abundant. In the same sample, other DNA sequences code for this CDR3. The chain joins TRBV30 to TRBJ1-6; D remains unclear. In germline, CDR1 is GTSNPN, CDR2 SVGIG (reference sequence). The V and J ends lost 0 bases and 3 bases respectively, with 6 bases between them. CDR3 length: 14 residues. CDR3 sequence reads: CAWSVGSYNSPLHF. The CDR3 nucleotides read TGTGCCTGGAGTGTAGGGAGCTATAATTCACCCCTCCACTTT.

This clone was found many times. This chain links TRBV5-4 with TRBJ2-5, with TRBD2 identical over 8 bases. Germline CDR1 reads SGHNT; CDR2 reads YYREEE (reference sequence). The length of the CDR3 is 14 residues. V lost 0 bases to trimming and J lost 7 bases; unmatched junction nucleotides: 5. The chain's CDR3 is CASSLGSGGGTQYF. The CDR3 DNA follows: TGTGCCAGCAGCTTGGGCAGCGGGGGAGGGACCCAGTACTTC.